A single T cell receptor (beta chain) is shown here with its context. This specimen comes from a study of technical replicates of blood from a few donors. The CDR3 loop spans 14 amino acids. Germline V CDR1 and CDR2: SNHLY, FYNNEI. V lost 6 bases, J lost 2 bases, and 4 bases stayed unmatched. The table came from immunoSEQ multiplex PCR; TCRdb's copy has only in-frame clones and leaves some out. The profile covers about 44,000 clones, with about 96% appearing a single time and less than 0.45% taken by the ten largest. The chain joins TRBV2 to TRBJ2-7, with TRBD1 identical over 10 bases. This clonotype was sampled from a human donor in good health. Sample: T cells isolated from PBMCs. The CDR3 reads CASRTGTGAYEQYF. The CDR3 DNA follows: TGTGCCAGCAGAACCGGGACAGGGGCCTACGAGCAGTACTTC.